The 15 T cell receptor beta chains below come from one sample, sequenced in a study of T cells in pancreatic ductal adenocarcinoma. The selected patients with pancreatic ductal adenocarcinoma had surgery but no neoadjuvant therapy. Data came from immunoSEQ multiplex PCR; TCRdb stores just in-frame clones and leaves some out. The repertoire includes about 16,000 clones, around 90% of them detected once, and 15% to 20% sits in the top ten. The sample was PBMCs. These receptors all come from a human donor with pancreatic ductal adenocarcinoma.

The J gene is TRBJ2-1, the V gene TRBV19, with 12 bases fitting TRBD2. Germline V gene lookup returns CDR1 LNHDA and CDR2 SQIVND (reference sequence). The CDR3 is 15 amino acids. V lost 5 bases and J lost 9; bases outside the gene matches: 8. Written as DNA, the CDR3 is TGTGCCAGTAGTTTGGCTAGCGGGGGGGTGGGTGAGCAGTTCTTC. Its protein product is CASSLASGGVGEQFF.

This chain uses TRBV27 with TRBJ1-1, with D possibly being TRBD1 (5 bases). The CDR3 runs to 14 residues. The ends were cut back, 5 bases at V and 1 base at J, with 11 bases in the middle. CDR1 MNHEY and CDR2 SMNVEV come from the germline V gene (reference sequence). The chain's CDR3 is CASSLITGNTEAFF. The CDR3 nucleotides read TGTGCCAGCAGTCTGATAACAGGGAACACTGAAGCTTTCTTT.

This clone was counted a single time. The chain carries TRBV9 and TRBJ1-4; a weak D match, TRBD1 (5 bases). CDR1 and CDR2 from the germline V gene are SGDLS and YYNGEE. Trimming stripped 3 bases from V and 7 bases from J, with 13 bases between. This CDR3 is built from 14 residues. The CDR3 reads CASSASQGAEKLFF. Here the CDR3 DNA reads TGTGCCAGCAGCGCCTCCCAAGGGGCTGAAAAACTGTTTTTT.

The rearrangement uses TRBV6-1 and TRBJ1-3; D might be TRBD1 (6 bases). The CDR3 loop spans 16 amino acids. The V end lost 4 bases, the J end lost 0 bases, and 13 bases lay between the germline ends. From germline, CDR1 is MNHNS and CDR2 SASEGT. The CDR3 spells CASSVGTTGSGNTIYF. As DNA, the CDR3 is TGTGCCAGCAGTGTGGGGACGACAGGCTCTGGAAACACCATATATTTT.

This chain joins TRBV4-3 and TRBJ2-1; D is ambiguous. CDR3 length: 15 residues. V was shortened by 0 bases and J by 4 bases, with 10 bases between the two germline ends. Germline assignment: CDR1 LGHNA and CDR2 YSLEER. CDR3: CASSQEFVQYNEQFF. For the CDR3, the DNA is TGCGCCAGCAGCCAAGAATTCGTTCAGTACAATGAGCAGTTCTTC.

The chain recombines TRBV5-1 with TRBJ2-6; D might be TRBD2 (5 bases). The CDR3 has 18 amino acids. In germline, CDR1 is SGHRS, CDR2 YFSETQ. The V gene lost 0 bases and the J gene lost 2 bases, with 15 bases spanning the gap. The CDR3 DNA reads TGCGCCAGCAGCTTGGCCGGCGGTGAGGGCCCTGGGGCCAACGTCCTGACTTTC. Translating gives CASSLAGGEGPGANVLTF.

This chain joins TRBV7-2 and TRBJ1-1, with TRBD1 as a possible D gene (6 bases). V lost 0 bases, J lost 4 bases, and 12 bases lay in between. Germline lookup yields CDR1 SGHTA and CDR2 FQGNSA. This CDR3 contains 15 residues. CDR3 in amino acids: CASSLAGGRLTEAFF. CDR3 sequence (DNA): TGTGCCAGCAGCTTAGCGGGGGGGCGCCTCACTGAAGCTTTCTTT.

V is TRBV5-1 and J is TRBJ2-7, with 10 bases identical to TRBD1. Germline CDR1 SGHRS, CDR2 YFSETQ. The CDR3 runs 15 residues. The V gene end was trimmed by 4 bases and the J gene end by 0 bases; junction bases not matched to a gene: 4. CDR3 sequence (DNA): TGCGCCAGCAGCCCTCGGACAGGGGGCTCCTACGAGCAGTACTTC. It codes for CASSPRTGGSYEQYF.

The CDR3 loop reads CASSRGPQGASFEAFF. CDR3 sequence (DNA): TGTGCCAGCTCTCGGGGACCCCAGGGGGCGTCTTTTGAAGCTTTCTTT. The chain recombines TRBV18 with TRBJ1-1, with TRBD1 identical over 8 bases. V lost 6 bases to trimming and J lost 7 bases; unmatched junction nucleotides: 16. Germline V CDR1 and CDR2: KGHSH, LQKENI. This CDR3 is 16 amino acids long.

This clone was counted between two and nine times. CDR3 in amino acids: CASMWTGGAYEQYF. The CDR3, as DNA: TGTGCCAGTATGTGGACAGGGGGCGCGTACGAGCAGTACTTC. This chain joins TRBV7-9 and TRBJ2-7; 11 bases match TRBD1. The germline CDR1 and CDR2 sequences are SEHNR and FQNEAQ (reference sequence). The CDR3 consists of 14 residues. Trimming at V came to 9 bases and at J to 4 bases, leaving 8 bases not matched to a gene.

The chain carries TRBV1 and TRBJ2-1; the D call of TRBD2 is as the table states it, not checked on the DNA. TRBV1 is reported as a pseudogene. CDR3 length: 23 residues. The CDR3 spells CTSSQDPTKGGLAGGSSYNEQFF. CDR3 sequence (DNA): TGCACCAGCAGCCAAGATCCGACTAAGGGGGGACTAGCGGGGGGGAGCTCCTACAATGAGCAGTTCTTC.

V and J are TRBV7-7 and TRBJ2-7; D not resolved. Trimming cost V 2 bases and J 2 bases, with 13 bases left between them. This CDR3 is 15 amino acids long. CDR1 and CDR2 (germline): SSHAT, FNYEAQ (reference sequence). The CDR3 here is CASSLSGGGTYEQYF. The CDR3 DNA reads TGTGCCAGCAGCTTATCGGGTGGCGGAACCTACGAGCAGTACTTC.

CDR3 loop: CASSQDREYEQYF. The CDR3 DNA follows: TGTGCCAGCAGCCAAGATCGGGAATACGAGCAGTACTTC. The chain is built from TRBV14 and TRBJ2-7, with D tentatively TRBD2 (5 bases). V shed 0 bases and J shed 4 bases, with 7 bases lying between them. From germline, CDR1 is SGHDN and CDR2 FVKESK. The CDR3 sequence is 13 residues long.

As DNA, the CDR3 is TGTGCCTGGAGACCGACCCGCTGGGGGTACGAGCAGTACTTC. It encodes CAWRPTRWGYEQYF. V and J are TRBV30 and TRBJ2-7; D may match TRBD1 or TRBD2 (5 bases each). Looked up from germline, CDR1 is GTSNPN and CDR2 is SVGIG (reference sequence). Trimming took off 3 bases at V and 4 bases at J, with 16 bases between the two ends. There are 14 residues in the CDR3.

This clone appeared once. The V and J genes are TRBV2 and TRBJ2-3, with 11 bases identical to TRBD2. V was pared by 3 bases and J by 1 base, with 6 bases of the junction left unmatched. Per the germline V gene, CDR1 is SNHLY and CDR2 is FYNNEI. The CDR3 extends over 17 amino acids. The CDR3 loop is CASSDWLAGGGTDTQYF. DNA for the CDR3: TGTGCCAGCAGTGACTGGCTAGCGGGAGGAGGCACAGATACGCAGTATTTT.